This TCR beta chain was identified in a study of CD4+ T cells in melanoma. The CDR3 runs 15 residues. Trimming took off 0 bases at V and 0 bases at J, with 7 bases between the two ends. Germline assignment: CDR1 SGHNT and CDR2 YYREEE (reference sequence). Some clones are missing from TCRdb's copy, which holds only in-frame ones; the method was immunoSEQ multiplex PCR. The sample records 52,000 or so clones, over 60% being singletons. The receptor's source is a human donor with melanoma. The chain couples TRBV5-4 to TRBJ1-5; D unclear. The material sequenced was tumor tissue. CDR3 sequence: CASSLGGYSNQPQHF. The CDR3 DNA follows: TGTGCCAGCAGCTTGGGGGGATATAGCAATCAGCCCCAGCATTTT.